Below, 5 T cell receptor beta chains from the same sample are listed, as sequenced in a study of PD-L1 blockade in urothelial cancer. The table came from immunoSEQ multiplex PCR; TCRdb's copy has only in-frame clones and leaves some out. The sample has some 40,000 clones; approximately 92% are singletons. This specimen consisted of PBMCs, obtained around atezolizumab (anti-PD-L1) treatment. The receptor set was obtained from a man aged 70 or older with urothelial cancer.

This clone has more than one count but fewer than ten. V gene TRBV6-1 combines with J gene TRBJ1-5; tentative D call: TRBD1 (5 bases). Trimming removed 2 bases at V and 2 bases at J, with 10 bases between. The CDR3 is 15 residues long. The V gene's germline CDR1 is MNHNS and CDR2 SASEGT. The CDR3 loop is CASSETWGGNQPQHF. CDR3 bases: TGTGCCAGCAGTGAAACCTGGGGGGGCAATCAGCCCCAGCATTTT.

The chain carries TRBV27 and TRBJ2-2; 8 positions agree with TRBD1. The CDR3 spans 14 residues. V lost 2 bases, J lost 5 bases, and 1 base stayed unmatched. Germline lookup yields CDR1 MNHEY and CDR2 SMNVEV (reference sequence). CDR3 coding DNA: TGTGCCAGCAGTTTACGGACAGGGACCGGGGAGCTGTTTTTT. Its translation: CASSLRTGTGELFF.

For this clone: This same CDR3 is encoded by further DNA sequences in the sample. This chain links TRBV9 with TRBJ2-1; 12 bases map to TRBD2. Germline CDR1 and CDR2: SGDLS and YYNGEE. The CDR3 has 15 amino acids. With 0 bases clipped from V and 10 bases from J, the junction kept 5 bases outside the gene matches. CDR3 coding DNA: TGTGCCAGCAGCGTAGGACTAGCGGGAGTCGACGAGCAGTTCTTC. The encoded protein is CASSVGLAGVDEQFF.

J is TRBJ2-3 and V is TRBV19, with 10 bases lining up with TRBD2. Losses at the gene ends were 10 bases for V and 0 bases for J; bases not matched to a gene: 19. This CDR3 contains 19 residues. Germline assignment: CDR1 LNHDA and CDR2 SQIVND (reference sequence). The DNA for the CDR3 is TGTGCCACCGTTGCACTGAGCGGGAGGGCCTCACACAGCACAGATACGCAGTATTTT. This translates into CATVALSGRASHSTDTQYF.

The rearrangement uses TRBV6-1 and TRBJ2-7; 7 bases fit TRBD1. Trimming cost V 3 bases and J 3 bases; bases outside gene matches: 8. The CDR3 consists of 15 residues. Germline assignment: CDR1 MNHNS and CDR2 SASEGT. The CDR3 sequence is CASSDLPGGNYEQYF. The CDR3 coding sequence is TGTGCCAGCAGTGACCTACCAGGGGGTAACTACGAGCAGTACTTC.